Below are 2 T cell receptor beta chains sequenced from a single sample in a study of T-cell memory formation after mild COVID-19. TCRdb passed the 5' RACE reads through MiXCR, listing each CDR3 protein once. The table has fewer than 90,000 distinct CDR3 sequences, 14% seen once. Sequenced: PBMCs or a T cell subset sorted from them (not recorded which). Source of these receptors: an adult woman who had mild COVID-19 (a few samples of this study predate the infection). Cell type and time point are not known.

This clonotype was counted only a few times. The J gene is TRBJ2-1, the V gene TRBV12-3 or TRBV12-4, with TRBD2 matching 16 bases. The J segment lost 9 bases and the V segment lost 6 bases, leaving 5 bases of the junction unmatched. The CDR3 has 15 amino acids. CDR3 residues: CASSGTSGGAREQFF. Written as DNA, the CDR3 is TGTGCCAGCAGCGGGACTAGCGGGGGGGCCCGTGAGCAGTTCTTC.

This sequence joins TRBV7-9 and TRBJ1-2; 8 positions match TRBD1. The CDR3 is 15 amino acids. V shed 2 bases and J 5 bases; nucleotides not matched to a gene: 7. Germline V gene lookup returns CDR1 SEHNR and CDR2 FQNEAQ (reference sequence). The CDR3 here is CASSLQGAVDYGYTF. In DNA form, the CDR3 reads TGTGCCAGCAGCTTACAGGGGGCGGTTGATTATGGCTACACCTTC.